This T cell receptor (beta chain) was sequenced in a study of neurological immune-mediated disorders. Noted time point: longitudinal time-point 3. This clonotype was observed many times. CDR1 DFQATT and CDR2 SNEGSKA come from the germline V gene (reference sequence). The CDR3 loop spans 15 amino acids. V gave up 5 bases and J gave up 0 bases, with 17 bases separating them. TCRdb passed the 5' RACE reads through MiXCR, listing each CDR3 protein once. Of over 90,000 distinct CDR3 sequences listed, 11% are singletons. The receptor was isolated from a female donor with HTLV-1-associated myelopathy (HAM/TSP). The sample consisted of PBMCs. The chain carries TRBV20-1 and TRBJ2-7, with D perhaps matching TRBD1 (6 bases). CDR3 coding DNA: TGCAGTGCTTGCCCTGACAGGAGCAACTCCTACGAGCAGTACTTC. Translation: CSACPDRSNSYEQYF.